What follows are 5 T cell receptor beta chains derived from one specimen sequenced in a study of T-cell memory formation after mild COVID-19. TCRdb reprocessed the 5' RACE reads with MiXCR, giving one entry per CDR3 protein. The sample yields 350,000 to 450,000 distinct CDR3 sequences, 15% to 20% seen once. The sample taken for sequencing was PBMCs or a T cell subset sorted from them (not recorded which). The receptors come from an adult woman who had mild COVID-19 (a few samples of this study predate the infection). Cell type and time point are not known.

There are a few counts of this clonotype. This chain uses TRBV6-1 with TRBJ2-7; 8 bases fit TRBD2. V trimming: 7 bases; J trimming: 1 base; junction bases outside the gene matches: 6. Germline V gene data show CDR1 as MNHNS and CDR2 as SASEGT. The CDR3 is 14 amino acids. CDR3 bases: TGTGCCAGCATCCAAGCGGGGGTATCCTACGAGCAGTACTTC. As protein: CASIQAGVSYEQYF.

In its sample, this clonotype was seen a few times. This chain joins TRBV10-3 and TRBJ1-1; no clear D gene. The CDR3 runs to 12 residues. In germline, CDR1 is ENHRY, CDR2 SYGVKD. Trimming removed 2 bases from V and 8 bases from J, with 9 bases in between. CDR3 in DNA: TGTGCCATCAGTGAGACAGCCCGAGAAGCTTTCTTT. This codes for CAISETAREAFF.

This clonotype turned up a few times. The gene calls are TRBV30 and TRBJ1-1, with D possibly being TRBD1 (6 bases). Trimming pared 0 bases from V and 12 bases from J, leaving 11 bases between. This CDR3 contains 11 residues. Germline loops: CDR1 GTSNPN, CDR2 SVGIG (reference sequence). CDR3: CAWSVQGETFF. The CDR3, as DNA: TGTGCCTGGAGTGTACAGGGTGAGACTTTCTTT.

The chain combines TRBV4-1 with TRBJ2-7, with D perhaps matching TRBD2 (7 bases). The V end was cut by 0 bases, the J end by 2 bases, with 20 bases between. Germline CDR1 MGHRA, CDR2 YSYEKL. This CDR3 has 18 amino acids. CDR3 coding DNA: TGCGCCAGCAGCCAAGACCCCCCCGGGGGAGGGGGGGCCTACGAGCAGTACTTC. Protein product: CASSQDPPGGGGAYEQYF.

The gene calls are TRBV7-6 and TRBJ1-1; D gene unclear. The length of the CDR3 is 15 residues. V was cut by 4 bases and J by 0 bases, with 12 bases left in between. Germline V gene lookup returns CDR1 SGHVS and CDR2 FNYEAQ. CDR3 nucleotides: TGTGCCAGCAGCTCTCAATCCCTCGTGAACACTGAAGCTTTCTTT. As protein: CASSSQSLVNTEAFF.